This TCR beta chain emerged from a study of shared clonotypes between healthy human individuals. The CDR3 is made up of 17 amino acids. V dropped 3 bases and J dropped 1; count of bases not matched to a gene: 4. Germline lookup yields CDR1 ENHRY and CDR2 SYGVKD. Method: immunoSEQ multiplex PCR; TCRdb's copy keeps in-frame clones and lacks some. The table has roughly 1,500,000 clones, around 98.5% seen once; the top ten hold 0.36%. The sample comprised naive CD4+ T cells sorted from blood. Stated subset: CD45RA+ positively selected. The clonotype was recovered from a man aged 25 to 40 in good health. The chain joins TRBV10-3 to TRBJ2-3; TRBD2 matches 13 bases. CDR3 sequence reads: CAISESLAGGGTDTQYF. The CDR3 bases are TGTGCCATCAGTGAATCACTAGCGGGAGGGGGCACAGATACGCAGTATTTT.